The clone carrying this T cell receptor (beta chain) occurred once. What it binds is unknown. This sample was included in a study of cytomegalovirus exposure and HLA in healthy donors. Study-wide findings and caveats: It was around 160 TCR beta chains that were listed as cytomegalovirus-associated. TCR beta sequences reportedly predicted the HLA-A and HLA-B alleles of most subjects accurately. Later on, a genetic analysis was performed. It linked a missense variant in DCLRE1C with V- and J-gene trimming of TCR beta. High specificity and sensitivity for cytomegalovirus status were reported for the classifier.

The germline V and J ends were trimmed by 3 bases and 9 bases, with 9 bases remaining between them. The CDR3 length is 12 residues. Germline V CDR1 and CDR2: SGHTA, FQGNSA. Primers included in the PCR were 60 Vbeta and 13 Jbeta primers. Using immunoSEQ multiplex PCR, the repertoire was profiled, and TCRdb retains in-frame clones only, with some absent. The table lists under 110,000 clones, about 70% of them singletons. This TCR was recovered from a boy aged 5-17 years in good health and CMV-seronegative. The chain carries TRBV7-2 and TRBJ2-1, with D possibly TRBD2 on 6 matching bases. Sequenced material: PBMCs. The CDR3 sequence: CASSFGRGEQFF. The CDR3 DNA sequence: TGTGCCAGCAGCTTCGGGCGGGGTGAGCAGTTCTTC.